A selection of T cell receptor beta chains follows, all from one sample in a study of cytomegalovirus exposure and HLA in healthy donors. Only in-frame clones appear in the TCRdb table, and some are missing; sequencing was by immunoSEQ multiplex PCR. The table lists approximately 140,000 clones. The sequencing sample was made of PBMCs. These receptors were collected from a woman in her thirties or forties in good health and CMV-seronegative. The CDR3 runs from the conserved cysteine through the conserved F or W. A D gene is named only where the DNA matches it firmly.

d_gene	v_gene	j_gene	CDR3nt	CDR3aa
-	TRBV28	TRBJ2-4	TGTGCCAGCAGTCCAACACAGGGCAAAAACATTCAGTACTTC	CASSPTQGKNIQYF
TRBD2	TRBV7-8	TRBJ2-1	TGTGCCAGCAGCCCCCCCGGGGGGGCGGGGAATGAGCAGTTCTTC	CASSPPGGAGNEQFF
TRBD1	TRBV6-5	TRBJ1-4	TGTGCCAGCATTTACCGGGACAGGGTAACTGAAAAACTGTTTTTT	CASIYRDRVTEKLFF
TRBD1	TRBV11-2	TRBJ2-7	TGTGCCAGCAGCTTGTGGGACAGCTCCTACGAGCAGTACTTC	CASSLWDSSYEQYF
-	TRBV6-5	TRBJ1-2	TGTGCCAGCAGTCCTCGGGTCAAAAACTATGGCTACACCTTC	CASSPRVKNYGYTF
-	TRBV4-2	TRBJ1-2	TGTGCCAGCAGCCAAGTGATTCCGGGGAGGAACTATGGCTACACCTTC	CASSQVIPGRNYGYTF
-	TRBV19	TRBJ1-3	TGTGCCAGTACCTTGGCAGGGAATGGAAACACCATATATTTT	CASTLAGNGNTIYF
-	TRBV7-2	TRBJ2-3	TGTGCCAGCAGCTTAGGCGGGGGCGGAAATACGCAGTATTTT	CASSLGGGGNTQYF
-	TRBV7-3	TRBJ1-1	TGTGCCAGCAGCACCGGTCGCAGGGCAGTCACCGATGAAGCTTTCTTT	CASSTGRRAVTDEAFF
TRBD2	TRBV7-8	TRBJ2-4	TGTGCCAGCATCCTAGGGAGGGACTTAGCCAAAAACATTCAGTACTTC	CASILGRDLAKNIQYF
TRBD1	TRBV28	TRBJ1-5	TGTGCCAGCAGTCTGGGGACAGGGGGCAAGCAGCCCCAGCATTTT	CASSLGTGGKQPQHF
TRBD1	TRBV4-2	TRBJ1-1	TGTGCCAGCAGCCGATTGACAGGGTTCTCTGAAGCTTTCTTT	CASSRLTGFSEAFF
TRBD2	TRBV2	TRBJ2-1	TGTGCCAGCAGCCCCCAGCGGGGGGGAGACTACAATGAGCAGTTCTTC	CASSPQRGGDYNEQFF
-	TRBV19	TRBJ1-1	TGTGCCAGTACTAACGGCCGGGTGAACACTGAAGCTTTCTTT	CASTNGRVNTEAFF
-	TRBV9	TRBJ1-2	TGTGCCAGCAGCGTAGAAGGAGGGGCTAACTATGGCTACACCTTC	CASSVEGGANYGYTF
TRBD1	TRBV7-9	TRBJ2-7	TGTGCCAGCAGCCCCCCGACAGGGGGAAACTACGAGCAGTACTTC	CASSPPTGGNYEQYF
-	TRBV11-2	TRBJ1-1	TGTGCCAGCAGCTTATTCACAGGGAACACTGAAGCTTTCTTT	CASSLFTGNTEAFF
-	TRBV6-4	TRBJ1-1	TGTGCCAGCAGTGAACAGGGTGGCACTGAAGCTTTCTTT	CASSEQGGTEAFF
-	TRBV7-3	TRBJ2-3	TGTGCCAGCAGCTTATCACTAGTGGCAGATACGCAGTATTTT	CASSLSLVADTQYF
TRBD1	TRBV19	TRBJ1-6	TGTGCCAGTAGTATCAGGGACAGCTCCTATAATTCACCCCTCCACTTT	CASSIRDSSYNSPLHF
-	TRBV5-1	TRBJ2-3	TGCGCCAGCAGCTTAGACTATCAGGATACGCAGTATTTT	CASSLDYQDTQYF
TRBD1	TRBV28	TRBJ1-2	TGTGCCAGCAGTCCTTCAGGGGGATATAGCTATGGCTACACCTTC	CASSPSGGYSYGYTF
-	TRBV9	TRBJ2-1	TGTGCCAGCAGCCCGCCCGGGGTAAGGGTAGTGAATGAGCAGTTCTTC	CASSPPGVRVVNEQFF
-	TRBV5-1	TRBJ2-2	TGCGCCAGCAGCTCGCTACATGGGGCCCAGAACACCGGGGAGCTGTTTTTT	CASSSLHGAQNTGELFF
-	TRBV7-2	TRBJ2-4	TGTGCCAGCAGCTTAGTCACGGGTGTGATTCAGTACTTC	CASSLVTGVIQYF
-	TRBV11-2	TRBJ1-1	TGTGCCAGCAGCTCATTCCGATCGGACACTGAAGCTTTCTTT	CASSSFRSDTEAFF
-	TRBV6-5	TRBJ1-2	TGTGCCAGCAGAACCAGCTATGGCTACACCTTC	CASRTSYGYTF
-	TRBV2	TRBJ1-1	TGTGCCAGCAGGTCGCGGCCCACCGGATCTTCAGAGGAAGCTTTCTTT	CASRSRPTGSSEEAFF
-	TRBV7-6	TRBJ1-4	TGTGCCAGCAGCTTATCCCCCCCCAGCTCGAGGAGAACTAATGAAAAACTGTTTTTT	CASSLSPPSSRRTNEKLFF
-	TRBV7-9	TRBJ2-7	TGTGCCAGCAGCTTAGTCCCAGGTCACTTCTACGAGCAGTACTTC	CASSLVPGHFYEQYF
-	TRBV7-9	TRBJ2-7	TGTGCCAGCAGCTTATCGCCGGATCCAAGCGACGAGCAGTACTTC	CASSLSPDPSDEQYF
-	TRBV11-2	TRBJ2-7	TGTGCCAGCAGCTTAGATAACGGTGCGGCTACCTACGAGCAGTACTTC	CASSLDNGAATYEQYF
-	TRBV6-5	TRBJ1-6	TGTGCCAGCAGTTATGAGCGGACGAGAGGGTCCCTCCACTTT	CASSYERTRGSLHF
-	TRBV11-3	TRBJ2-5	TGTGTCAGCAGCCAAAAGCTAGCCGGGAAGACCCAGTACTTC	CVSSQKLAGKTQYF
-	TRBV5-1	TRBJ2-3	TGCGCCAGCAGCCTGACGAACATCCGGGCAGATACGCAGTATTTT	CASSLTNIRADTQYF
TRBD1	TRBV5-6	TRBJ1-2	TGTGCCAGCGGGCGGGACAGGGGCGCTAACTATGGCTACACCTTC	CASGRDRGANYGYTF
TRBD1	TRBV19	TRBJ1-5	TGTGCCAGTAGCCCCCGACAGGGGGCGAATCAGCCCCAGCATTTT	CASSPRQGANQPQHF
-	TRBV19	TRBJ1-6	TGTGCCTCATCAATACAGGGCGTAGGTTCACCCCTCCACTTT	CASSIQGVGSPLHF
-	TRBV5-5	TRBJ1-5	TGTGCCAGCAGCTCTGGGCAGCCAAGCAATCAGCCCCAGCATTTT	CASSSGQPSNQPQHF
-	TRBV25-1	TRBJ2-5	TGTGCCAGCAGTGACCCCCGAGTTAGGGGAAGGGAGACCCAGTACTTC	CASSDPRVRGRETQYF
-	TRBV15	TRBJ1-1	TGTGCCACCAGCAACCAGAGAGGGCTGAACACTGAAGCTTTCTTT	CATSNQRGLNTEAFF
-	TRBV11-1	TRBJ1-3	TGTGCCAGCAGCTTAGACCTATCTGGAAACACCATATATTTT	CASSLDLSGNTIYF
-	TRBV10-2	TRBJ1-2	TGCGCCAGCTCCAGGGTTGGTGGGGACTATGGCTACACCTTC	CASSRVGGDYGYTF
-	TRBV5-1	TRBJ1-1	TGCGCCAGCAGGTCAGGGAGGCCGAACACTGAAGCTTTCTTT	CASRSGRPNTEAFF
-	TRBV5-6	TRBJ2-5	TGTGCCAGCAGATCATACAGGGAAGAGCAGTACTTC	CASRSYREEQYF
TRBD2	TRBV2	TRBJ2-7	TGTGCCAGCAGTGGGCTAGCGGTCTCCTACGAGCAGTACTTC	CASSGLAVSYEQYF
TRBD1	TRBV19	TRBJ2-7	TGTGCCAGTAGTCTTTCGGGACAGAGCTCCTACGAGCAGTACTTC	CASSLSGQSSYEQYF
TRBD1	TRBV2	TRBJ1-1	TGTGCCAGCACAGGACAGGTGGGGTATACTGAAGCTTTCTTT	CASTGQVGYTEAFF
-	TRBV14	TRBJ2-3	TGTGCCAGCAGCCGACAGACCAGTTACGCAGATACGCAGTATTTT	CASSRQTSYADTQYF
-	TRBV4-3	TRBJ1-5	TGCGCCAGCAGCCAGGGGCCTACTGAGCCCCAGCATTTT	CASSQGPTEPQHF
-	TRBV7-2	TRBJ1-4	TGTGCCAGCAGCGACCGGAGGGCCTATGAAAAACTGTTTTTT	CASSDRRAYEKLFF
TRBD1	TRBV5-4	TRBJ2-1	TGTGCCAGCAGCTTGGTAGGGGACAGGGGTAACAATGAGCAGTTCTTC	CASSLVGDRGNNEQFF
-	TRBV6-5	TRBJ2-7	TGTGCCAGCAGTTACCGAAGAGAGGGGGTCCACGAGCAGTACTTC	CASSYRREGVHEQYF